What follows are 3 T cell receptor beta chains derived from one specimen sequenced in a study of T cells of healthy individuals. TCRdb recomputed calls from the 5' RACE reads with MiXCR, one row per CDR3 protein. There are tens of thousands of distinct CDR3 sequences in the sample; 15% to 20% occur only once, and around 4.6% lies in the top ten. Receptors originate from a human donor in good health.

This clonotype was counted only a few times. The chain carries TRBV5-1 and TRBJ1-2, with D unclear. V lost 0 bases and J lost 6, with 12 bases in between. Germline loops: CDR1 SGHRS, CDR2 YFSETQ. The CDR3 covers 14 residues. CDR3 DNA: TGCGCCAGCAGCTTGGGGCATCCTAATAATGGCTACACCTTC. Its protein is CASSLGHPNNGYTF.

The J gene is TRBJ1-5, the V gene TRBV25-1, with D perhaps matching TRBD1 (5 bases). From germline, CDR1 is MGHDK and CDR2 SYGVNS. V lost 2 bases and J lost 8, with 19 bases in between. The CDR3 has 16 residues. The CDR3 DNA is TGTGCCAGCAGTGAACCTCAGGGCCCCCTGGGCGAGCCCCAGCATTTT. The encoded protein is CASSEPQGPLGEPQHF.

The table lists this clonotype with many counts. The chain uses TRBV20-1 and TRBJ2-3, with TRBD2 identical over 7 bases. CDR1 and CDR2 from the germline V gene are DFQATT and SNEGSKA (reference sequence). The CDR3 runs to 15 residues. The J segment lost 1 base and the V segment lost 0 bases, leaving 4 bases of the junction unmatched. The CDR3, as DNA: TGCAGTGCTAGAGATAGCGGGTCGGGCACAGATACGCAGTATTTT. The encoded protein is CSARDSGSGTDTQYF.